This TCR beta chain was profiled in a study of cytomegalovirus exposure and HLA in healthy donors. Study-wide context: Some 85 million unique TCRs, all from HLA-typed donors, were included in an early release of the data. For the approximately 400 genotyped donors, about 79% fell within the Caucasian-associated ancestry cluster.

Primers included in the PCR were 60 Vbeta and 13 Jbeta primers. Authors' methods: Roughly 11 million shared chains were among about 80 million unique TCR beta chains counted in a later analysis. TCRdb keeps only in-frame clones here, not all; method: immunoSEQ multiplex PCR. V and J calls and clone size are those listed in that table; D and trimming were worked out from the DNA. In the table there are 91,000 or so clones, about three quarters of which are singletons. The length of the CDR3 is 13 residues. Per the germline V gene, CDR1 is SEHNR and CDR2 is FQNEAQ (reference sequence). V was pared by 5 bases and J by 7 bases, with 5 bases of the junction left unmatched.

The chain links TRBV7-9 to TRBJ1-5; 7 bases line up with TRBD1. Sequencing was done on a sample of PBMCs. The receptor's source is a man between 25 and 39 years old in good health and CMV-seropositive. The CDR3 spells CASSPTGTQPQHF. DNA for the CDR3: TGTGCCAGCAGCCCGACAGGGACGCAGCCCCAGCATTTT. Together with reference TRBV7-9 and TRBJ1-5, the CDR3 gives the full variable domain: DTGVSQNPRHKITKRGQNVTFRCDPISEHNRLYWYRQTLGQGPEFLTYFQNEAQLEKSRLLSDRFSAERPKGSFSTLEIQRTEQGDSAMYLCASSPTGTQPQHFGDGTRLSIL.